This T cell receptor (beta chain) came from a study of control samples from healthy donors and cancer patients. V lost 7 bases and J lost 6, with 16 bases in between. CDR1 and CDR2 from the germline V gene are SGHTA and FQGNSA. This CDR3 region has 14 residues. Libraries were prepared by immunoSEQ multiplex PCR; TCRdb keeps only in-frame clonotypes and omits some of them. The data hold 90,000 to 100,000 clones, with around 85% observed a single time. The receptor was derived from a man between 65 and 85 years old with lung cancer. The chain employs TRBV7-2 and TRBJ2-1, with a tentative D call TRBD1 (5 bases). The sample consisted of PBMCs. CDR3 sequence reads: CASTYRWGSNEQFF. The CDR3, as DNA: TGTGCCAGCACCTACCGGTGGGGCTCCAATGAGCAGTTCTTC.